These 21 T cell receptor beta chains came from one sample sequenced in a study of T cell responses to AZD1222 COVID-19 vaccine. TCRdb's copy holds only in-frame clones and misses some; the assay was immunoSEQ multiplex PCR. Among 150,000 or so clones listed, just under 95% were seen once. Sample: peripheral blood, taken on day 0 of AZD1222 vaccination. These receptor sequences come from an adult in good health.

The chain combines TRBV5-4 with TRBJ1-6; TRBD1 might be the D (5 bases). Germline CDR1 reads SGHNT; CDR2 reads YYREEE (reference sequence). The CDR3 totals 14 residues. V lost 3 bases, J lost 5 bases, and 9 bases lay in between. CDR3 nucleotide sequence: TGTGCCAGCAGCTCGGGGGGGGATAATTCACCCCTCCACTTT. This codes for CASSSGGDNSPLHF.

This clone was seen only once. The CDR3: CASSQGVSENTEAFF. The CDR3 nucleotides are TGCGCCAGCAGCCAAGGCGTTTCGGAGAACACTGAAGCTTTCTTT. The gene calls are TRBV4-1 and TRBJ1-1; D call uncertain. V lost 1 base, J lost 1 base, and 10 bases lay in between. Germline CDR1 is MGHRA and CDR2 is YSYEKL. This CDR3 comprises 15 residues.

This rearrangement joins TRBV7-2 to TRBJ2-7; 8 nucleotides line up with TRBD1. Germline trimming cut 1 base from V and 4 bases from J; bases unmatched to any gene: 9. This CDR3 contains 16 residues. Germline CDR1 is SGHTA and CDR2 is FQGNSA. The CDR3 DNA follows: TGTGCCAGCAGCTTAGGTTATCGGACAGGGAATTACGAGCAGTACTTC. It codes for CASSLGYRTGNYEQYF.

The CDR3 DNA reads as TGTGCCAGCTCACCTACGACGGATAGGAACACTGAAGCTTTCTTT. Amino acids: CASSPTTDRNTEAFF. V is TRBV18 and J is TRBJ1-1; D not resolved. Deletions cut 3 bases from V and 1 base from J, with 12 bases between. Germline values: CDR1 KGHSH, CDR2 LQKENI. This CDR3 region has 15 residues.

The V call is TRBV11-2, the J call TRBJ2-1; tentatively, D is TRBD1 or TRBD2 (5 bases each). The V gene's germline CDR1 is SGHAT and CDR2 FQNNGV. The ends were cut back, 0 bases at V and 5 bases at J, with 17 bases in the middle. The length of the CDR3 is 17 residues. The CDR3 region has the DNA TGTGCCAGCAGCTTAGAGAGGGGCAGGGTAGCCCACAATGAGCAGTTCTTC. Its translation is CASSLERGRVAHNEQFF.

The gene calls are TRBV6-5 and TRBJ1-1; possible D gene TRBD1, 6 bases. Germline V gene data show CDR1 as MNHEY and CDR2 as SVGAGI. With 0 bases removed from V and 3 bases from J, the gap between germline ends came to 11 bases. This CDR3 region has 15 residues. The CDR3 is CASSYSLQGHTEAFF. CDR3 sequence (DNA): TGTGCCAGCAGTTACTCGTTGCAGGGGCACACTGAAGCTTTCTTT.

V usage is TRBV18 and J usage is TRBJ1-4, with 10 bases that match TRBD1. Germline V gene sequence: CDR1 KGHSH, CDR2 LQKENI. The CDR3 runs to 14 residues. Losses at the gene ends were 6 bases for V and 7 bases for J; bases not matched to a gene: 5. The CDR3 region has the DNA TGTGCCAGCTCTAGACAGGGGGCGACTGAAAAACTGTTTTTT. Protein: CASSRQGATEKLFF.

This chain connects TRBV3-1 (or the pseudogene TRBV3-2) to TRBJ1-1; D not resolved. V was cut by 1 base and J by 1 base, with 7 bases left in between. The CDR3 contains 14 residues. CDR1 is LGHDT and CDR2 is YNNKEL in the germline V gene (reference sequence). The CDR3 DNA sequence: TGTGCCAGCAGCCAAGGTCAATCGAACACTGAAGCTTTCTTT. It encodes CASSQGQSNTEAFF.

The DNA of the CDR3 is TGTGCCAGCAGTGAAAGGTGGGACCGAGCTATAAGCAATCAGCCCCAGCATTTT. As protein: CASSERWDRAISNQPQHF. V usage is TRBV2 and J usage is TRBJ1-5; D might be TRBD1 (5 bases). In germline, CDR1 is SNHLY, CDR2 FYNNEI. V was trimmed by 2 bases and J by 1 base, leaving 18 bases between them. The CDR3 is 18 residues long.

This clone was observed a single time. The chain links TRBV7-9 to TRBJ2-3; D is undetermined. CDR1 is SEHNR and CDR2 is FQNEAQ in the germline V gene (reference sequence). V was clipped by 6 bases and J by 0 bases, with 13 bases between them. This CDR3 spans 15 amino acids. The CDR3 is CASSPEHTSTDTQYF. The CDR3 DNA follows: TGTGCCAGCAGTCCGGAACATACTAGCACAGATACGCAGTATTTT. Full variable domain (outside the CDR3, taken from reference TRBV7-9 and TRBJ2-3): DTGVSQNPRHKITKRGQNVTFRCDPISEHNRLYWYRQTLGQGPEFLTYFQNEAQLEKSRLLSDRFSAERPKGSFSTLEIQRTEQGDSAMYLCASSPEHTSTDTQYFGPGTRLTVL.

This sequence joins TRBV7-2 and TRBJ2-3; D gene uncertain. V shed 1 base and J shed 2 bases, with 7 bases lying between them. CDR3 size: 14 residues. The V gene's germline CDR1 is SGHTA and CDR2 FQGNSA. The CDR3 DNA sequence: TGTGCCAGCAGCTTAGGGGGTATCACAGATACGCAGTATTTT. Encoded protein: CASSLGGITDTQYF.

The count of this clone is one. The same CDR3 is also encoded by other DNA sequences in this sample. The chain joins TRBV7-9 to TRBJ1-1; D remains unclear. Germline CDR1 and CDR2: SEHNR and FQNEAQ (reference sequence). Trimming took off 5 bases at V and 0 bases at J, with 4 bases between the two ends. The CDR3 extends over 12 amino acids. CDR3 region: CASSLMNTEAFF. The CDR3 DNA is TGTGCCAGCAGCCTTATGAACACTGAAGCTTTCTTT.

The chain combines TRBV28 with TRBJ1-1, with D maybe TRBD1 (5 bases). The length of the CDR3 is 15 residues. V was trimmed by 5 bases and J by 0 bases, leaving 13 bases between them. CDR1 MDHEN and CDR2 SYDVKM come from the germline V gene. The CDR3 bases are TGTGCCAGCAGTGGGTGGGGACCGGTGAACACTGAAGCTTTCTTT. Translating it yields CASSGWGPVNTEAFF.

This rearrangement joins TRBV3-1 (or the pseudogene TRBV3-2) to TRBJ2-2, with TRBD1 matching over 8 bases. This CDR3 is built from 16 residues. Germline CDR1 reads LGHDT; CDR2 reads YNNKEL (reference sequence). V lost 2 bases, J lost 7 bases, and 9 bases stayed unmatched. The DNA for the CDR3 is TGTGCCAGCAGCCAAACCGGGACAGGTTTAAACGGGGAGCTGTTTTTT. It yields the protein CASSQTGTGLNGELFF.

The CDR3 sequence: CASSIKYLTGYGYTF. In nucleotides, the CDR3 is TGTGCCAGTAGTATTAAGTATTTGACCGGCTATGGCTACACCTTC. The rearrangement links TRBV19 to TRBJ1-2; no reliable D call. V shed 3 bases and J shed 4 bases, with 15 bases lying between them. The CDR3 spans 15 residues. Looked up from germline, CDR1 is LNHDA and CDR2 is SQIVND (reference sequence).

This chain joins TRBV29-1 and TRBJ2-7, with D perhaps TRBD2 (6 bases). Germline V CDR1 and CDR2: SQVTM, ANQGSEA. This CDR3 contains 13 residues. Trimming stripped 5 bases from V and 0 bases from J, with 11 bases between. The CDR3 is CSVSPGDSYEQYF. The DNA of the CDR3 is TGCAGCGTTTCGCCGGGGGACTCCTACGAGCAGTACTTC.

This sequence joins TRBV29-1 and TRBJ2-1; a possible D gene is TRBD1 (7 bases). This CDR3 comprises 14 residues. The ends were cut back, 6 bases at V and 0 bases at J, with 12 bases in the middle. Germline values: CDR1 SQVTM, CDR2 ANQGSEA. CDR3: CSVGGQSSYNEQFF. In DNA, the CDR3 is TGCAGCGTGGGGGGACAGAGCTCCTACAATGAGCAGTTCTTC.

The V call is TRBV6-5, the J call TRBJ2-5, with D uncertain. From germline, CDR1 is MNHEY and CDR2 SVGAGI. The CDR3 is 11 residues long. V shed 5 bases and J shed 7 bases, with 8 bases lying between them. The CDR3 DNA reads as TGTGCCAGCAGTAACGGGCCGACCCAGTACTTC. It encodes CASSNGPTQYF.

This chain connects TRBV11-2 to TRBJ2-3; no clear D gene. Germline lookup yields CDR1 SGHAT and CDR2 FQNNGV. The CDR3 consists of 14 residues. V shed 0 bases and J shed 6 bases, with 10 bases lying between them. The CDR3: CASSLDGPLDTQYF. The CDR3 region has the DNA TGTGCCAGCAGCTTAGATGGGCCGCTTGATACGCAGTATTTT.

V gene TRBV3-1 (or the pseudogene TRBV3-2) combines with J gene TRBJ1-2, with 9 positions matching TRBD1. Trimming cost V 3 bases and J 7 bases; bases outside gene matches: 12. Germline V CDR1 and CDR2: LGHDT, YNNKEL (reference sequence). This CDR3 has 16 amino acids. For the CDR3, the DNA is TGTGCCAGCAGCCATAAAAATTCGGGACAGGGATTTGGCTACACCTTC. Its translation: CASSHKNSGQGFGYTF.

The chain is built from TRBV19 and TRBJ1-2, with TRBD1 as a possible D gene (5 bases). The V gene's germline CDR1 is LNHDA and CDR2 SQIVND (reference sequence). The length of the CDR3 is 14 residues. The V gene lost 3 bases and the J gene lost 8 bases, with 16 bases spanning the gap. Here the CDR3 reads CASSIGTGGVGYTF. The CDR3, as DNA: TGTGCCAGTAGTATTGGCACAGGAGGGGTCGGCTACACCTTC.